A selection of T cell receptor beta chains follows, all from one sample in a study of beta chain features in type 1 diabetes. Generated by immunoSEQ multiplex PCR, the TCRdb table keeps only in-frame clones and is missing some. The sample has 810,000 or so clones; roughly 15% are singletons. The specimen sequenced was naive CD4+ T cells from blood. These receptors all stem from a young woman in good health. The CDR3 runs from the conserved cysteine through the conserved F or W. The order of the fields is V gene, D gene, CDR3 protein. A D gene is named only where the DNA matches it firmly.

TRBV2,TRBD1,CASTQGASSEQYF
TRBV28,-,CASSPGLRMSGQPQHF
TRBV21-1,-,CASSKPHPTGASSYEQYF
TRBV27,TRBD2,CASSLAGVGTDTQYF
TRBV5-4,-,CASSYVGDEQFF
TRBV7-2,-,CASSLGQWRDTEAFF
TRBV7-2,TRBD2,CASSGKRGSGRSYEQYF
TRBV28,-,CASTGPNEPQHF
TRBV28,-,CASSFPSGNTIYF
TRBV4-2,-,CASSQGLRPTDTQYF
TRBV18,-,CASSPGENQPQHF
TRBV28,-,CASSPQTSIRYEQYF
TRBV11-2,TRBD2,CASSLGLEKETQYF
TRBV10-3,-,CAISGLRTYNEQFF